The 18 T cell receptor beta chains in this list originate from one sample, sequenced in a study of cytomegalovirus exposure and HLA in healthy donors. Primers included in the PCR were 60 Vbeta and 13 Jbeta primers. Sequenced by immunoSEQ multiplex PCR; TCRdb stores in-frame clones only, minus some. The profile covers about 180,000 clones, with over 75% appearing a single time and 1% taken by the ten largest. Material for sequencing was PBMCs. Every receptor here comes from a woman aged 50 to 60 in good health and CMV-seropositive.

V usage is TRBV18 and J usage is TRBJ1-2; D remains ambiguous. This CDR3 has 11 residues. Trimming removed 3 bases at V and 10 bases at J, with 9 bases between. The germline CDR1 and CDR2 sequences are KGHSH and LQKENI. CDR3 residues: CASSPDKPYTF. The CDR3, as DNA: TGTGCCAGCTCACCTGACAAACCCTACACCTTC.

The chain employs TRBV7-9 and TRBJ1-4; D is unresolved. The CDR3 spans 14 residues. The germline CDR1 and CDR2 sequences are SEHNR and FQNEAQ (reference sequence). The ends were cut back, 0 bases at V and 5 bases at J, with 7 bases in the middle. The chain's CDR3 is CASSLAGGNEKLFF. CDR3 sequence (DNA): TGTGCCAGCAGCTTAGCGGGAGGGAATGAAAAACTGTTTTTT.

The chain has TRBV19 and TRBJ1-5; D gene ambiguous. V shed 3 bases and J shed 2 bases, with 14 bases lying between them. Germline V gene lookup returns CDR1 LNHDA and CDR2 SQIVND (reference sequence). The CDR3 length is 16 residues. The CDR3 is CASSMLERVRNQPQHF. The DNA of the CDR3 is TGTGCCAGTAGTATGTTGGAGAGGGTCCGCAATCAGCCCCAGCATTTT.

The chain links TRBV6-1 to TRBJ2-2; D perhaps matches TRBD1 (5 bases). Germline assignment: CDR1 MNHNS and CDR2 SASEGT. The CDR3 covers 15 residues. Trimming stripped 4 bases from V and 6 bases from J, with 15 bases between. DNA of the CDR3: TGTGCCAGCAGTGTCATGCAGGGAAAGGCCGGGGAGCTGTTTTTT. Translated, it gives CASSVMQGKAGELFF.

The rearrangement links TRBV6-4 to TRBJ2-2; 8 bases align to TRBD1. V shed 5 bases, J shed 5 bases, and the junction held 10 bases outside the gene matches. This CDR3 is 16 amino acids long. Per the germline V gene, CDR1 is MRHNA and CDR2 is SNTAGT. The CDR3 nucleotides read TGTGCCAGCAGTACAACAGGGGGAACGGGGACCGGGGAGCTGTTTTTT. This encodes CASSTTGGTGTGELFF.

The chain joins TRBV9 to TRBJ2-7; possibly TRBD1 for D (5 bases). V dropped 0 bases and J dropped 3 bases, with 10 bases sitting between them. CDR3 length equals 14 residues. Germline loops: CDR1 SGDLS, CDR2 YYNGEE. DNA of the CDR3: TGTGCCAGCAGCGTAGGGGCAGGGCTCTACGAGCAGTACTTC. Amino acids: CASSVGAGLYEQYF.

The gene calls are TRBV5-4 and TRBJ2-7; tentative D call: TRBD1 (6 bases). Germline V gene lookup returns CDR1 SGHNT and CDR2 YYREEE (reference sequence). This CDR3 spans 16 amino acids. V was pared by 1 base and J by 3 bases, with 17 bases between. Written as DNA, the CDR3 is TGTGCCAGCAGCTTGAAGTCGACAGGTATCGGCTACGAGCAGTACTTC. This gives the protein CASSLKSTGIGYEQYF.

V usage is TRBV28 and J usage is TRBJ2-5, with a possible D match to TRBD2 (6 bases). Germline values: CDR1 MDHEN, CDR2 SYDVKM. Trimming took off 2 bases at V and 5 bases at J, with 15 bases between the two ends. The CDR3 is 15 residues long. The CDR3 coding sequence is TGTGCCAGCAGTTTAGGTGGTGCAGGGAGGGAGACCCAGTACTTC. It translates to CASSLGGAGRETQYF.

This sequence joins TRBV28 and TRBJ1-4, with 7 bases lining up with TRBD1. The junction had 9 bases not matched to a gene; V was cut back by 2 bases and J by 3 bases. This CDR3 is built from 17 residues. Per germline, CDR1 MDHEN and CDR2 SYDVKM. Here the CDR3 reads CASSLLRGGEANEKLFF. The CDR3 DNA sequence: TGTGCCAGCAGTTTACTACGAGGGGGCGAAGCTAATGAAAAACTGTTTTTT. Combining the CDR3 with reference TRBV28 and TRBJ1-4 gives the whole variable domain DVKVTQSSRYLVKRTGEKVFLECVQDMDHENMFWYRQDPGLGLRLIYFSYDVKMKEKGDIPEGYSVSREKKERFSLILESASTNQTSMYLCASSLLRGGEANEKLFFGSGTQLSVL.

This chain uses TRBV7-9 with TRBJ1-5; D call uncertain. CDR1 is SEHNR and CDR2 is FQNEAQ in the germline V gene (reference sequence). CDR3 length: 13 residues. V lost 0 bases and J 5 bases, leaving 5 bases between the germline ends. The CDR3 spells CASSLARDQPQHF. The CDR3 nucleotides are TGTGCCAGCAGCTTAGCGAGGGATCAGCCCCAGCATTTT.

The V gene is TRBV5-1, the J gene TRBJ1-2; D is possibly TRBD1 (6 bases). V dropped 4 bases and J dropped 3 bases, with 13 bases sitting between them. The CDR3 has 14 amino acids. The germline CDR1 and CDR2 sequences are SGHRS and YFSETQ. This CDR3 reads CASSRGGVYYGYTF. The DNA of the CDR3 is TGCGCCAGCAGCCGAGGGGGGGTTTACTATGGCTACACCTTC.

J is TRBJ2-3 and V is TRBV5-1, with D maybe TRBD2 (6 bases). CDR3 length equals 16 residues. The germline V gene has CDR1 SGHRS and CDR2 YFSETQ. V lost 0 bases, J lost 1 base, and 12 bases lay in between. The DNA of the CDR3 is TGCGCCAGCAGCTTGGTTGGCGGGAAGGGCACAGATACGCAGTATTTT. Encoded protein: CASSLVGGKGTDTQYF.

This clone was recorded a few times. The V and J genes are TRBV28 and TRBJ1-2; no definite D call. The length of the CDR3 is 15 residues. Germline CDR1 reads MDHEN; CDR2 reads SYDVKM. V was pared by 4 bases and J by 3 bases, with 15 bases between. CDR3 protein: CASSSPGSIHYGYTF. CDR3 DNA sequence: TGTGCCAGCAGTTCGCCGGGGTCCATCCACTATGGCTACACCTTC.

The chain recombines TRBV19 with TRBJ2-7, with 12 bases matching TRBD1. The CDR3 has 16 amino acids. Trimming took 5 bases from V and 4 from J; bases not matched to a gene: 9. CDR1 LNHDA and CDR2 SQIVND come from the germline V gene (reference sequence). The CDR3 nucleotides are TGTGCCAGTAGTCGCTCCGGGACAGGGGGCCTTTACGAGCAGTACTTC. Protein sequence: CASSRSGTGGLYEQYF. Combining the CDR3 with reference TRBV19 and TRBJ2-7 gives the whole variable domain DGGITQSPKYLFRKEGQNVTLSCEQNLNHDAMYWYRQDPGQGLRLIYYSQIVNDFQKGDIAEGYSVSREKKESFPLTVTSAQKNPTAFYLCASSRSGTGGLYEQYFGPGTRLTVT.

The V gene is TRBV14, the J gene TRBJ2-4; 10 nucleotides match TRBD1. The CDR3 spans 13 residues. V was clipped by 4 bases and J by 9 bases; unmatched bases: 3. The germline V gene encodes CDR1 SGHDN and CDR2 FVKESK. The CDR3 DNA follows: TGTGCCAGCAGCCCTTGGACAGGGGGCATTCAGTACTTC. This gives the protein CASSPWTGGIQYF.

This clone was counted only a few times. V usage is TRBV4-2 and J usage is TRBJ2-3; TRBD2 matches 14 bases. V dropped 5 bases and J dropped 5; count of bases not matched to a gene: 6. Germline V CDR1 and CDR2: LGHNA, YNFKEQ. The CDR3 totals 16 residues. This chain's CDR3 is CASSSTSGGAIDTQYF. CDR3 DNA sequence: TGTGCCAGCAGCTCGACTAGCGGGGGGGCAATAGATACGCAGTATTTT.

The chain is built from TRBV7-2 and TRBJ2-3, with TRBD1 as a possible D gene (6 bases). This CDR3 contains 14 residues. Germline CDR1 reads SGHTA; CDR2 reads FQGNSA. V lost 5 bases and J 2 bases, leaving 11 bases between the germline ends. The CDR3 loop is CASSPDRYTDTQYF. In nucleotides, the CDR3 is TGTGCCAGCAGCCCAGACAGGTACACAGATACGCAGTATTTT.

This chain links TRBV28 with TRBJ2-3, with 11 bases identical to TRBD2. V dropped 5 bases and J dropped 3; count of bases not matched to a gene: 10. This CDR3 is built from 17 residues. Germline assignment: CDR1 MDHEN and CDR2 SYDVKM. The CDR3 sequence: CASSHVLGTSGTDTQYF. DNA for the CDR3: TGTGCCAGCAGTCATGTATTGGGGACTAGCGGTACAGATACGCAGTATTTT.